The 20 T cell receptor beta chains listed next were all sequenced from one sample in a study of shared clonotypes between healthy human individuals. Profiling relied on immunoSEQ multiplex PCR, and the TCRdb table lists in-frame clones only, not all of them. The data show roughly 490,000 clones, 79% seen once. The specimen was PBMCs. All receptors derive from a woman aged 40 to 50 in good health. Some clones in this sample may be carry-over from other donors' samples.

This chain joins TRBV30 and TRBJ2-5, with 11 nucleotides matching TRBD2. With V trimmed by 0 bases and J by 4 bases, 4 bases remained unmatched. This CDR3 contains 15 residues. The germline CDR1 and CDR2 sequences are GTSNPN and SVGIG (reference sequence). Written as DNA, the CDR3 is TGTGCCTGGAGTGTAGGTCTAGCGGGAGGAGAGACCCAGTACTTC. Residues: CAWSVGLAGGETQYF.

The chain employs TRBV6-5 and TRBJ1-4; 10 bases match TRBD1. V shed 2 bases, J shed 4 bases, and the junction held 1 base outside the gene matches. This CDR3 contains 15 residues. Germline CDR1 reads MNHEY; CDR2 reads SVGAGI. This CDR3 reads CASSYGTGVNEKLFF. The CDR3 nucleotides are TGTGCCAGCAGTTACGGGACAGGGGTTAATGAAAAACTGTTTTTT.

V and J are TRBV7-9 and TRBJ2-5; 7 positions match TRBD2. The J call may be faulty, since TRBJ2-7 better matches the DNA end. The CDR3 sequence is 14 residues long. Germline lookup yields CDR1 SEHNR and CDR2 FQNEAQ (reference sequence). The CDR3 DNA reads as TGTGCCAGCAGCTTACGGGGGAGGGTCTACGAGCAGTACTTC. It translates to CASSLRGRVYEQYF.

This clone occurred a few times. The chain is built from TRBV4-3 and TRBJ1-5; D is undetermined. This CDR3 is built from 13 residues. Germline V gene sequence: CDR1 LGHNA, CDR2 YSLEER. V dropped 4 bases and J dropped 5 bases, with 9 bases sitting between them. CDR3 in DNA: TGCGCCAGCAGCCGAAGTGGGGATCAGCCCCAGCATTTT. Its protein product is CASSRSGDQPQHF.

The rearrangement uses TRBV7-9 and TRBJ2-3; the D is unclear. Germline loops: CDR1 SEHNR, CDR2 FQNEAQ (reference sequence). V lost 2 bases to trimming and J lost 4 bases, with 7 bases between them. This CDR3 has 13 residues. CDR3 DNA: TGTGCCAGCAGCTTAAGCATCTCAGATACGCAGTATTTT. Encoded protein: CASSLSISDTQYF.

This clone has only one observation. The rearrangement joins TRBV2 to TRBJ2-1; D could derive from TRBD1 or TRBD2 (6 bases each). This CDR3 spans 15 amino acids. Germline V gene data show CDR1 as SNHLY and CDR2 as FYNNEI. V was shortened by 6 bases and J by 6 bases, with 18 bases between the two germline ends. CDR3: CASRERGGLSNEQFF. As DNA, the CDR3 is TGTGCCAGCAGGGAAAGAGGGGGACTTTCCAATGAGCAGTTCTTC.

Concerning this clone: Other DNA sequences from this sample encode an identical CDR3 as well. The chain employs TRBV30 and TRBJ2-3, with 9 nucleotides matching TRBD2. CDR3 size: 15 residues. The trim removed 0 bases at V and 3 bases at J, leaving 4 bases unmatched. Germline CDR1 and CDR2: GTSNPN and SVGIG (reference sequence). CDR3 coding DNA: TGTGCCTGGAGTGTACTAGCGGGCTCTACAGATACGCAGTATTTT. Protein sequence: CAWSVLAGSTDTQYF.

The chain carries TRBV2 and TRBJ1-5; D unclear. The V and J ends lost 5 bases and 3 bases respectively, with 8 bases between them. The CDR3 length is 13 residues. Per germline, CDR1 SNHLY and CDR2 FYNNEI. The chain's CDR3 is CASSPSYNQPQHF. The CDR3 DNA is TGTGCCAGCAGTCCGTCATACAATCAGCCCCAGCATTTT. Full variable domain (rest looked up from reference TRBV2 and TRBJ1-5): EPEVTQTPSHQVTQMGQEVILRCVPISNHLYFYWYRQILGQKVEFLVSFYNNEISEKSEIFDDQFSVERPDGSNFTLKIRSTKLEDSAMYFCASSPSYNQPQHFGDGTRLSIL.

This chain joins TRBV18 and TRBJ2-7; 7 positions agree with TRBD2. The V and J ends lost 1 base and 3 bases, in that order; junction bases with no gene match: 0. The CDR3 totals 13 residues. CDR1 and CDR2 from the germline V gene are KGHSH and LQKENI. The CDR3 is CASSPQRDYEQYF. The CDR3 DNA reads TGTGCCAGCTCACCACAGCGGGACTACGAGCAGTACTTC.

Ten or more counts support this clone. J is TRBJ1-1 and V is TRBV28; TRBD1 is a possible D gene (5 bases). CDR1 MDHEN and CDR2 SYDVKM come from the germline V gene. V lost 2 bases and J 1 base, leaving 11 bases between the germline ends. This CDR3 comprises 15 residues. The CDR3 bases are TGTGCCAGCAGTTTAACGGCAGGGAGGAACACTGAAGCTTTCTTT. Amino acids: CASSLTAGRNTEAFF.

The chain recombines TRBV19 with TRBJ1-5, with TRBD1 matching 7 bases. CDR3 size: 15 residues. Per germline, CDR1 LNHDA and CDR2 SQIVND (reference sequence). Trimming took 4 bases from V and 3 from J; bases not matched to a gene: 6. The CDR3 loop reads CASSRAGGDNQPQHF. CDR3 in DNA: TGTGCCAGTAGTAGGGCAGGGGGGGACAATCAGCCCCAGCATTTT. The full variable domain, its missing parts supplied by reference TRBV19 and TRBJ1-5, is DGGITQSPKYLFRKEGQNVTLSCEQNLNHDAMYWYRQDPGQGLRLIYYSQIVNDFQKGDIAEGYSVSREKKESFPLTVTSAQKNPTAFYLCASSRAGGDNQPQHFGDGTRLSIL.

This chain joins TRBV7-2 and TRBJ2-3, with TRBD2 matching over 11 bases. The CDR3 extends over 17 amino acids. The trim removed 0 bases at V and 7 bases at J, leaving 9 bases unmatched. CDR1 is SGHTA and CDR2 is FQGNSA in the germline V gene. The CDR3 is CASSLATSGRGGNTQYF. DNA of the CDR3: TGTGCCAGCAGCTTAGCCACTAGCGGGAGAGGGGGAAATACGCAGTATTTT.

This chain joins TRBV5-4 and TRBJ2-7; TRBD1 matches at 7 bases. CDR1 and CDR2 from the germline V gene are SGHNT and YYREEE (reference sequence). The CDR3 consists of 15 residues. Trimming cost V 0 bases and J 0 bases; bases outside gene matches: 3. CDR3 DNA: TGTGCCAGCAGCTTGGCGGGACAGAGCTCCTACGAGCAGTACTTC. Protein sequence: CASSLAGQSSYEQYF.

The chain has TRBV7-2 and TRBJ1-1, with D unresolved. The CDR3 sequence is 15 residues long. Per germline, CDR1 SGHTA and CDR2 FQGNSA. V was shortened by 3 bases and J by 0 bases, with 11 bases between the two germline ends. CDR3 sequence (DNA): TGTGCCAGCAGCTTGATTTTGGGCTTGAACACTGAAGCTTTCTTT. Amino acids: CASSLILGLNTEAFF.

The genes are TRBV6-1 and TRBJ2-7; 9 nucleotides agree with TRBD2. Germline assignment: CDR1 MNHNS and CDR2 SASEGT. This CDR3 is built from 15 residues. The V segment lost 3 bases and the J segment 4 bases; nucleotides outside the gene matches: 7. The CDR3 spells CASSESGLAGYEQYF. The CDR3 coding sequence is TGTGCCAGCAGTGAGTCGGGGCTAGCGGGATACGAGCAGTACTTC.

The chain is built from TRBV30 and TRBJ1-1, with D unresolved. The CDR3 loop spans 13 amino acids. Germline V gene sequence: CDR1 GTSNPN, CDR2 SVGIG (reference sequence). Trimming cost V 4 bases and J 2 bases, with 11 bases left between them. This chain's CDR3 is CAWNRQRNTEAFF. The CDR3 DNA reads as TGTGCCTGGAACCGTCAGAGAAACACTGAAGCTTTCTTT.

The chain links TRBV9 to TRBJ1-2; D is unclear. Germline V gives CDR1 SGDLS, CDR2 YYNGEE. Trimming shortened V by 2 bases and J by 3 bases, and 14 bases separated the two germline ends. The length of the CDR3 is 15 residues. The CDR3 DNA reads as TGTGCCAGCAGCGTCTCCCCTACACCTGACTATGGCTACACCTTC. Amino acid sequence: CASSVSPTPDYGYTF.

The V gene is TRBV6-1, the J gene TRBJ1-1; D not resolved. Trimming cost V 5 bases and J 3 bases, with 7 bases left between them. Germline CDR1 is MNHNS and CDR2 is SASEGT. CDR3 size: 12 residues. CDR3 sequence (DNA): TGTGCCAGCAGTACGGGTTACACTGAAGCTTTCTTT. Translated: CASSTGYTEAFF.

V and J are TRBV25-1 and TRBJ1-1; tentatively, D is TRBD1 (6 bases). V gave up 7 bases and J gave up 0 bases, with 12 bases separating them. CDR1 MGHDK and CDR2 SYGVNS come from the germline V gene. This CDR3 contains 14 residues. The DNA of the CDR3 is TGTGCCAGCAAACACGGACAGATGAACACTGAAGCTTTCTTT. Translation: CASKHGQMNTEAFF.

The genes are TRBV10-3 and TRBJ2-3, with D tentatively TRBD2 (6 bases). In germline, CDR1 is ENHRY, CDR2 SYGVKD. V dropped 4 bases and J dropped 2 bases, with 13 bases sitting between them. The CDR3 totals 15 residues. The CDR3 sequence: CAISAISGNTDTQYF. The CDR3, as DNA: TGTGCCATCAGTGCTATTAGCGGCAACACAGATACGCAGTATTTT.